This T cell receptor beta chain was identified in a study of blood T cell repertoires in COVID-19. Study information: The United States, Italy and Spain supplied acute and convalescent COVID-19 samples. T cells, B-cell-depleted T cells, or PBMCs provided the cDNA or gDNA that served as material.

This clone was seen only a few times. Losses at the gene ends were 4 bases for V and 0 bases for J; bases not matched to a gene: 7. Looked up from germline, CDR1 is LNHDA and CDR2 is SQIVND (reference sequence). CDR3 length equals 16 residues. Patients at the Seattle site were enrolled during active infection and followed longitudinally. Original processing notes: Estimation of nucleated cell counts relied on the amplification of reference gene primers. TCRdb's copy holds only in-frame clones and misses some; the assay was immunoSEQ multiplex PCR. V and J calls and clone size are as listed in that table; D and trimming were resolved from the DNA. The sample consists of 200,000 to 250,000 clones, 75% to 90% of them appearing once.

The V gene is TRBV19, the J gene TRBJ2-7; 9 bases fit TRBD1. The clonotype comes from a woman in her 70s with COVID-19, enrolled during active disease. Sample: peripheral blood. DNA of the CDR3: TGTGCCAGTAGTAAGTTCCGGGACAGGGACTCCTACGAGCAGTACTTC. Protein: CASSKFRDRDSYEQYF.